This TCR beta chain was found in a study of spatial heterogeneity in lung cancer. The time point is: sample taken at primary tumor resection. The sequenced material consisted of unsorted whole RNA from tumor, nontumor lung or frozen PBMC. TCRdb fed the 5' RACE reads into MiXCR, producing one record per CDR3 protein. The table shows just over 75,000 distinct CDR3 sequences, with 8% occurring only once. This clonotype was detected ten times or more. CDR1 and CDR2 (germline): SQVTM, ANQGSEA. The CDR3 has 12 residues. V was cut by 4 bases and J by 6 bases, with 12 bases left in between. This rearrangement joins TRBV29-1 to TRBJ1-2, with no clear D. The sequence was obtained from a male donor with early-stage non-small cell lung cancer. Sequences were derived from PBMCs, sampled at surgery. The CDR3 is CSVVGRADGYTF. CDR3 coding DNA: TGCAGCGTTGTCGGTAGGGCGGATGGCTACACCTTC.